Shown below are 2 T cell receptor beta chains from a single sample sequenced in a study of OX40 agonist ivuxolimab in advanced cancers. Libraries were prepared by immunoSEQ multiplex PCR; TCRdb keeps only in-frame clonotypes and omits some of them. The sample lists about 81,000 clones, about 93% occurring once. The sample was CD4+ or CD8+ T cells sorted from blood, taken in a trial of the OX40 agonist ivuxolimab. These receptors were collected from an adult with an advanced solid tumor such as melanoma, head and neck, liver or kidney cancer.

The rearrangement joins TRBV9 to TRBJ1-2; D is perhaps TRBD1 (5 bases). The CDR3 spans 15 residues. Trimming stripped 4 bases from V and 2 bases from J, with 15 bases between. From germline, CDR1 is SGDLS and CDR2 YYNGEE. The chain's CDR3 is CASSPIRGGNYGYTF. Written as DNA, the CDR3 is TGTGCCAGCAGCCCCATTCGGGGGGGAAACTATGGCTACACCTTC.

A single count supports this clone. The chain carries TRBV13 and TRBJ1-6; 8 bases are a match to TRBD1. Germline assignment: CDR1 PRHDT and CDR2 FYEKMQ (reference sequence). This CDR3 comprises 18 residues. Unmatched junction bases numbered 16, after V lost 3 bases and J lost 9 bases. The CDR3 sequence: CASSFSTGVKPSGSPLHF. The CDR3 coding sequence is TGTGCCAGCAGCTTCTCGACAGGGGTAAAGCCAAGTGGTTCACCCCTCCACTTT.